The next 11 T cell receptor beta chains were all read from a single sample in a study of graft-versus-host responses after intestinal transplantation. What these receptors recognize is not known. Sequencing was performed with immunoSEQ multiplex PCR; in TCRdb, only in-frame clones are kept and a portion is missing. In the table there are tens of thousands of clones, about 90% of which are singletons. Specimen: unstimulated CD8+ T cells sorted from spleen or lymph node cells, collected before intestinal transplant. These receptors were obtained from a human donor who received an intestinal transplant.

The chain links TRBV7-2 to TRBJ2-7; 8 bases are a match to TRBD2. Trimming took 5 bases from V and 3 from J; bases not matched to a gene: 6. The CDR3 contains 14 residues. Germline V gives CDR1 SGHTA, CDR2 FQGNSA. The CDR3 region has the DNA TGTGCCAGCAGCCCGGGACTAGGGGACTACGAGCAGTACTTC. Protein product: CASSPGLGDYEQYF. Together with reference TRBV7-2 and TRBJ2-7, the CDR3 gives the full variable domain: GAGVSQSPSNKVTEKGKDVELRCDPISGHTALYWYRQSLGQGLEFLIYFQGNSAPDKSGLPSDRFSAERTGGSVSTLTIQRTQQEDSAVYLCASSPGLGDYEQYFGPGTRLTVT.

The chain recombines TRBV13 with TRBJ2-2; 7 bases are a match to TRBD1. Germline V lookup: CDR1 PRHDT, CDR2 FYEKMQ (reference sequence). V lost 5 bases to trimming and J lost 8 bases; unmatched junction nucleotides: 8. The CDR3 runs 14 residues. The CDR3 region has the DNA TGTGCCAGCAGCCGACGTACAGGGGCGGGGGAGCTGTTTTTT. Translated: CASSRRTGAGELFF.

Concerning this clone itself: The junction shows a germline mismatch at one end, possibly a read error. V gene TRBV9 combines with J gene TRBJ1-4; 7 nucleotides align to TRBD1. The CDR3 loop spans 13 amino acids. Germline assignment: CDR1 SGDLS and CDR2 YYNGEE. CDR3 DNA: TGTGACAGCTCCAAGGGGGCCAATGAAAAACTGTTTTTT. Translated: CDSSKGANEKLFF.

V usage is TRBV7-3 and J usage is TRBJ1-2, with 8 positions matching TRBD1. The CDR3 is made up of 15 amino acids. Germline CDR1 is SGHTA and CDR2 is FQGTGA. The junction had 7 bases not matched to a gene; V was cut back by 0 bases and J by 7 bases. CDR3 residues: CASSLTGTGPSGYTF. The CDR3 DNA is TGTGCCAGCAGCTTAACCGGGACAGGCCCGTCTGGCTACACCTTC. The full variable domain, in which reference TRBV7-3 and TRBJ1-2 provide the parts outside the CDR3, is GAGVSQTPSNKVTEKGKYVELRCDPISGHTALYWYRQSLGQGPEFLIYFQGTGAADDSGLPNDRFFAVRPEGSVSTLKIQRTERGDSAVYLCASSLTGTGPSGYTFGSGTRLTVV.

J is TRBJ1-2 and V is TRBV11-2; D may be TRBD1 (5 bases). Trimming took 4 bases from V and 6 from J, leaving 9 bases between them. The V gene's germline CDR1 is SGHAT and CDR2 FQNNGV. The CDR3 runs 12 residues. Written as DNA, the CDR3 is TGTGCCAGCAGCTCAACCAGGGATGGCTACACCTTC. Translation gives CASSSTRDGYTF.

The V call is TRBV9, the J call TRBJ2-3; 9 nucleotides line up with TRBD2. Germline CDR1 is SGDLS and CDR2 is YYNGEE. The CDR3 consists of 16 residues. V gave up 3 bases and J gave up 2 bases; unmatched junction bases: 7. The CDR3 here is CASSGGGTSNTDTQYF. The CDR3 nucleotides are TGTGCCAGCAGCGGAGGGGGGACTAGCAACACAGATACGCAGTATTTT.

The chain combines TRBV5-6 with TRBJ2-2; 8 bases agree with TRBD1. Looked up from germline, CDR1 is SGHDT and CDR2 is YYEEEE. The CDR3 is made up of 15 amino acids. V shed 3 bases and J 5 bases; nucleotides not matched to a gene: 6. The CDR3 region has the DNA TGTGCCAGCAGCTGGGGGACAGGTCTAACCGGGGAGCTGTTTTTT. It codes for CASSWGTGLTGELFF.

This chain connects TRBV5-1 to TRBJ2-7, with 7 bases aligning to TRBD2. This CDR3 region has 12 residues. The ends lost 7 bases at V and 4 bases at J; junction bases unmatched: 5. Germline V gene sequence: CDR1 SGHRS, CDR2 YFSETQ. The CDR3 DNA reads TGCGCCAGCGGGACGGGGGGATACGAGCAGTACTTC. This gives the protein CASGTGGYEQYF.

The rearrangement joins TRBV5-6 to TRBJ2-7; no clear D gene. This CDR3 comprises 14 residues. V gave up 4 bases and J gave up 1 base, with 12 bases separating them. Per the germline V gene, CDR1 is SGHDT and CDR2 is YYEEEE. The CDR3 is CASSPGDGSYEQYF. For the CDR3, the DNA is TGTGCCAGCAGCCCCGGCGACGGGTCCTACGAGCAGTACTTC.

The chain combines TRBV7-6 with TRBJ2-3, with a possible D match to TRBD1 (6 bases). V lost 1 base, J lost 3 bases, and 11 bases lay in between. This CDR3 is 15 amino acids long. CDR1 and CDR2 from the germline V gene are SGHVS and FNYEAQ. The CDR3 sequence is CASSLEKGGTDTQYF. The CDR3, as DNA: TGTGCCAGCAGCTTAGAAAAAGGGGGAACAGATACGCAGTATTTT.

By sample fraction, this clone is medium-sized. The chain carries TRBV27 and TRBJ1-2; D possibly corresponds to TRBD1 (5 bases). The V end was cut by 3 bases, the J end by 7 bases, with 15 bases between. The germline CDR1 and CDR2 sequences are MNHEY and SMNVEV (reference sequence). The CDR3 has 14 amino acids. The CDR3 coding sequence is TGTGCCAGCAGTTTCGGGGGGAAGTCTAGTGGCTACACCTTC. This gives the protein CASSFGGKSSGYTF.